The clone carrying this T cell receptor (beta chain) was seen a few times. Its antigen remains unknown. One end of the junction varies from germline; a read error may be responsible. The data were taken from a study of T-cell memory formation after mild COVID-19. TCRdb itself ran the 5' RACE reads through MiXCR, one entry per CDR3 protein. This sample has approximately 210,000 distinct CDR3 sequences; 27% occur once, and the top ten carry approximately 10%. Study outcomes and limitations: There was no confirmation that second-wave clones peaking on day 37 were SARS-CoV-2 specific.

Sequenced material: PBMCs or a T cell subset sorted from them (not recorded which). This sequence was found in an adult woman who had mild COVID-19 (a few samples of this study predate the infection). Cell type and time point are not known.

CDR3: CAGRRSGANVLTF. DNA of the CDR3: TGTGCCGGCAGGAGGTCTGGGGCCAACGTCCTGACTTTC. The chain links TRBV12-3 or TRBV12-4 to TRBJ2-6; D is perhaps TRBD2 (5 bases). This CDR3 has 13 amino acids.